A few counts support the clone carrying this T cell receptor (beta chain). Its specificity is unknown. The sample is drawn from a study of T-cell reconstitution after alpha-beta-depleted transplantation in children. Study-level findings and limits: Reportedly, alpha-beta T cells present about two months post-transplant originated from several hundred expanded clones of graft origin. Surviving recipient cells, namely T cells and thymic progenitors, were the source of high day-60 TCRbeta diversity in some patients.

The germline CDR1 and CDR2 sequences are MGHRA and YSYEKL. This CDR3 has 18 residues. V trimming: 1 base; J trimming: 6 bases; junction bases outside the gene matches: 14. Molecular barcoding with unique molecular identifiers was used for the TCRbeta library. TCRdb reanalysed the PCR reads using MiXCR and keeps one entry per CDR3 protein. The table has about 400,000 distinct CDR3 sequences, 15% to 20% seen once. Source: PBMCs, mostly from graft donor cells, taken 360 days after TCRalphabeta/CD19-depleted stem cell transplant. The TCR comes from a boy younger than two who had a stem cell transplant for Wiskott-Aldrich syndrome, so the T cells may come from the graft donor. This chain joins TRBV4-1 and TRBJ2-2; 7 positions match TRBD1. CDR3 sequence (DNA): TGCGCCAGCAGCCAAGTTCGTCGGACAGGTCTAACCTCCGGGGAGCTGTTTTTT. It specifies CASSQVRRTGLTSGELFF.